Each of the 24 T cell receptor beta chains below was sequenced from the same sample in a study of cytomegalovirus exposure and HLA in healthy donors. Vbeta (60) and Jbeta (13) primers were used in the PCR. Libraries were prepared by immunoSEQ multiplex PCR; TCRdb keeps only in-frame clonotypes and omits some of them. The table has approximately 110,000 clones, around 76% seen once. The sequenced sample consisted of PBMCs. The receptors were sampled from a man between 40 and 49 years old in good health and CMV-seropositive.

The rearrangement joins TRBV29-1 to TRBJ2-1; D is perhaps TRBD1 (5 bases). This CDR3 comprises 14 residues. The V gene's germline CDR1 is SQVTM and CDR2 ANQGSEA. V was clipped by 2 bases and J by 4 bases, with 12 bases between them. CDR3 in DNA: TGCAGCGTTGAAAAGGGGTTCGGGTACAATGAGCAGTTCTTC. Translation gives CSVEKGFGYNEQFF.

The chain uses TRBV6-1 and TRBJ2-7, with 8 bases identical to TRBD2. This CDR3 comprises 15 residues. Trimming at V came to 6 bases and at J to 6 bases, leaving 13 bases not matched to a gene. The germline V gene has CDR1 MNHNS and CDR2 SASEGT. The CDR3 coding sequence is TGTGCCAGCAGCGAGGCAGGGACTAGAGGAGGCGAGCAGTACTTC. As protein: CASSEAGTRGGEQYF.

This rearrangement joins TRBV9 to TRBJ1-5; tentatively, D is TRBD1 (5 bases). This CDR3 has 14 residues. Germline loops: CDR1 SGDLS, CDR2 YYNGEE. Trimming took 0 bases from V and 7 from J, leaving 11 bases between them. CDR3 protein: CASSVARVGQPQHF. The CDR3 coding sequence is TGTGCCAGCAGCGTAGCCAGGGTTGGGCAGCCCCAGCATTTT.

The chain has TRBV6-5 and TRBJ1-1, with TRBD1 identical over 7 bases. Germline V lookup: CDR1 MNHEY, CDR2 SVGAGI. CDR3 length equals 14 residues. Trimming cost V 5 bases and J 5 bases; bases outside gene matches: 8. The CDR3 DNA follows: TGTGCCAGCAGTGACCGGCTACAGGGGACTGAAGCTTTCTTT. This codes for CASSDRLQGTEAFF.

The genes are TRBV10-3 and TRBJ1-3, with D maybe TRBD1 (5 bases). The CDR3 runs 14 residues. Germline V gene lookup returns CDR1 ENHRY and CDR2 SYGVKD. The V gene lost 10 bases and the J gene lost 0 bases, with 13 bases spanning the gap. CDR3 loop: CANWDGSSGNTIYF. As DNA, the CDR3 is TGTGCCAACTGGGACGGGAGCTCTGGAAACACCATATATTTT.

This chain joins TRBV28 and TRBJ2-2; D is perhaps TRBD2 (6 bases). The CDR3 covers 15 residues. Trimming took off 1 base at V and 1 base at J, with 7 bases between the two ends. Germline-derived CDR1 and CDR2 are MDHEN and SYDVKM. CDR3 coding DNA: TGTGCCAGCAGTTTATACGGGGGGAACACCGGGGAGCTGTTTTTT. This encodes CASSLYGGNTGELFF.

The chain is built from TRBV9 and TRBJ2-2; 16 bases match TRBD2. This CDR3 comprises 16 residues. Trimming removed 4 bases from V and 6 bases from J; junction bases left unmatched: 3. Germline V CDR1 and CDR2: SGDLS, YYNGEE. The CDR3 coding sequence is TGTGCCAGCAGCCCCGGGACTAGCGGGGGGGCCGGGGAGCTGTTTTTT. The encoded protein is CASSPGTSGGAGELFF.

The J gene is TRBJ2-5, the V gene TRBV7-2; tentatively, D is TRBD1 (5 bases). This CDR3 has 17 amino acids. Germline V gives CDR1 SGHTA, CDR2 FQGNSA. V was pared by 1 base and J by 5 bases, with 20 bases between. The CDR3 spells CASSLGLGQGVGETQYF. The CDR3, as DNA: TGTGCCAGCAGCTTAGGCCTTGGGCAGGGCGTAGGGGAGACCCAGTACTTC.

This chain uses TRBV9 with TRBJ2-1, with D perhaps TRBD2 (7 bases). V lost 0 bases to trimming and J lost 8 bases, with 15 bases between them. CDR1 and CDR2 (germline): SGDLS, YYNGEE. This CDR3 spans 15 amino acids. The CDR3 region has the DNA TGTGCCAGCAGCGTAGAGAGCGGGAAGGGGGATGAGCAGTTCTTC. This gives the protein CASSVESGKGDEQFF. Together with reference TRBV9 and TRBJ2-1, the CDR3 gives the full variable domain: DSGVTQTPKHLITATGQRVTLRCSPRSGDLSVYWYQQSLDQGLQFLIQYYNGEERAKGNILERFSAQQFPDLHSELNLSSLELGDSALYFCASSVESGKGDEQFFGPGTRLTVL.

The J gene is TRBJ1-1, the V gene TRBV4-2; D perhaps matches TRBD1 (6 bases). CDR1 and CDR2 (germline): LGHNA, YNFKEQ. The V and J ends lost 5 bases and 2 bases respectively, with 15 bases between them. The CDR3 is 15 residues long. The CDR3 region is CASSKLDRTNTEAFF. The CDR3 coding sequence is TGTGCCAGCAGCAAGCTGGACAGAACAAACACTGAAGCTTTCTTT.

In this sample, this clone turned up a few times. The rearrangement joins TRBV6-5 to TRBJ2-2, with a possible D match to TRBD2 (6 bases). The CDR3 totals 15 residues. Germline V gene data show CDR1 as MNHEY and CDR2 as SVGAGI. V dropped 6 bases and J dropped 0 bases, with 11 bases sitting between them. This CDR3 is CASSPGVANTGELFF. The CDR3, as DNA: TGTGCCAGCAGCCCGGGGGTGGCGAACACCGGGGAGCTGTTTTTT.

This clone has more than one count but fewer than ten. The chain joins TRBV6-6 to TRBJ1-2, with D possibly matching TRBD1 (6 bases). Trimming took 5 bases from V and 8 from J, leaving 9 bases between them. The CDR3 runs to 11 residues. Germline V gives CDR1 MNHNY, CDR2 SVGAGI (reference sequence). CDR3 loop: CASSKGQGYTF. DNA for the CDR3: TGTGCCAGCAGTAAAGGACAGGGCTACACCTTC.

This chain uses TRBV4-3 with TRBJ2-3; 7 bases are a match to TRBD1. Germline V gene sequence: CDR1 LGHNA, CDR2 YSLEER. This CDR3 has 13 residues. The V and J ends lost 3 bases and 11 bases, in that order; junction bases with no gene match: 8. CDR3 DNA: TGCGCCAGCAGCCAGTATCGACAGGGTGGGCAGTATTTT. It codes for CASSQYRQGGQYF.

The chain recombines TRBV15 with TRBJ2-7, with TRBD1 matching 7 bases. CDR1 and CDR2 (germline): LNHNV, YYDKDF (reference sequence). The CDR3 has 14 amino acids. With V trimmed by 0 bases and J by 7 bases, 6 bases remained unmatched. CDR3 sequence (DNA): TGTGCCACCAGCAGAGAACAGGGGTTGAGAGAGCAGTACTTC. Residues: CATSREQGLREQYF. The full variable domain, with the rest looked up from reference TRBV15 and TRBJ2-7, is DAMVIQNPRYQVTQFGKPVTLSCSQTLNHNVMYWYQQKSSQAPKLLFHYYDKDFNNEADTPDNFQSRRPNTSFCFLDIRSPGLGDTAMYLCATSREQGLREQYFGPGTRLTVT.

The chain couples TRBV9 to TRBJ1-2; TRBD1 matches 8 bases. The V gene's germline CDR1 is SGDLS and CDR2 YYNGEE. The length of the CDR3 is 13 residues. V shed 4 bases, J shed 10 bases, and the junction held 9 bases outside the gene matches. The CDR3 nucleotides read TGTGCCAGCAGCTTCAGACAGGGGTTTAACTACACCTTC. It encodes CASSFRQGFNYTF.

The gene calls are TRBV7-9 and TRBJ1-2; D is unresolved. V lost 5 bases to trimming and J lost 0 bases, with 13 bases between them. The CDR3 runs to 15 residues. Germline V gene lookup returns CDR1 SEHNR and CDR2 FQNEAQ (reference sequence). CDR3 DNA sequence: TGTGCCAGCAGCAACCCCGTCGAGGCTAACTATGGCTACACCTTC. The encoded protein is CASSNPVEANYGYTF.

The chain carries TRBV2 and TRBJ2-2; D not certain. Germline lookup yields CDR1 SNHLY and CDR2 FYNNEI. Trimming pared 5 bases from V and 1 base from J, leaving 14 bases between. This CDR3 comprises 16 residues. The CDR3 region has the DNA TGTGCCAGCAGTTACGACAAACCACGGAACACCGGGGAGCTGTTTTTT. It is translated as CASSYDKPRNTGELFF.

As for this clone: One end of the junction varies from germline; a read error may be responsible. This sequence joins TRBV27 and TRBJ2-6; weak D call: TRBD1 (5 bases). The CDR3 loop spans 17 amino acids. The germline gives CDR1 MNHEY, CDR2 SMNVEV (reference sequence). Here the CDR3 reads CASSIGRLNSGANGLTF. Written as DNA, the CDR3 is TGTGCCAGCAGCATAGGGCGGCTGAACTCTGGGGCCAACGGCCTGACTTTC.

This chain links TRBV7-9 with TRBJ1-1, with TRBD1 matching 8 bases. This CDR3 is built from 14 residues. CDR1 and CDR2 from the germline V gene are SEHNR and FQNEAQ (reference sequence). V lost 4 bases to trimming and J lost 2 bases; unmatched junction nucleotides: 3. CDR3 protein: CASSWTGINTEAFF. DNA of the CDR3: TGTGCCAGCAGCTGGACAGGGATCAACACTGAAGCTTTCTTT.

The chain has TRBV5-4 and TRBJ2-7; 7 bases line up with TRBD2. Trimming at V came to 4 bases and at J to 2 bases, leaving 6 bases not matched to a gene. The CDR3 runs 14 residues. The germline CDR1 and CDR2 sequences are SGHNT and YYREEE (reference sequence). The CDR3, as DNA: TGTGCCAGCAGCGAGGCACGGGGGGCCTACGAGCAGTACTTC. This encodes CASSEARGAYEQYF.

This clone has more than one count but fewer than ten. The V gene is TRBV28, the J gene TRBJ2-1; 16 nucleotides line up with TRBD2. Germline V gene data show CDR1 as MDHEN and CDR2 as SYDVKM. V lost 4 bases to trimming and J lost 10 bases; unmatched junction nucleotides: 4. This CDR3 has 15 amino acids. In DNA form, the CDR3 reads TGTGCCAGCAGTTCACAGGGACTAGCGGGGGGGGAGCAGTTCTTC. The encoded protein is CASSSQGLAGGEQFF.

The chain recombines TRBV19 with TRBJ1-1; possibly TRBD1 for D (6 bases). This CDR3 comprises 17 residues. The germline V gene encodes CDR1 LNHDA and CDR2 SQIVND (reference sequence). Deletions cut 7 bases from V and 0 bases from J, with 21 bases between. CDR3 in amino acids: CASTTQGNTGLNTEAFF. CDR3 DNA: TGTGCCAGTACCACTCAGGGGAATACTGGGCTGAACACTGAAGCTTTCTTT.

The chain carries TRBV6-5 and TRBJ2-7; D is possibly TRBD1 (6 bases). Germline V gene data show CDR1 as MNHEY and CDR2 as SVGAGI. V dropped 6 bases and J dropped 2 bases, with 14 bases sitting between them. The CDR3 is 14 residues long. In DNA form, the CDR3 reads TGTGCCAGCAGGCAGGCAGGGGCGACCTACGAGCAGTACTTC. Its protein is CASRQAGATYEQYF.

V gene TRBV5-5 combines with J gene TRBJ2-7; D gene ambiguous. The ends were cut back, 2 bases at V and 1 base at J, with 13 bases in the middle. The CDR3 extends over 15 amino acids. CDR1 is SGHKS and CDR2 is YYEKEE in the germline V gene (reference sequence). Written as DNA, the CDR3 is TGTGCCAGCAGCTTCATCAGCGATAGGTCCTACGAGCAGTACTTC. Protein product: CASSFISDRSYEQYF.